Included here is one T cell receptor beta chain sequence, with context. Its antigen is undetermined. The data are from a study of Ad26.COV2.S vaccination and SARS-CoV-2 variants. Whole-study context: Participants got Ad26.COV2.S intramuscularly, once or twice 56 days apart. Study conclusions and caveats: Breadth, reportedly substantial, characterized the spike-specific CD8+ and CD4+ T cell responses after vaccination. Relative to placebo recipients, vaccine recipients exhibited elevated spike-specific TCR breadth.

The germline gives CDR1 KGHSH, CDR2 LQKENI. The CDR3 has 14 amino acids. Between the trimmed V and J ends, which lost 1 base and 5 bases, there was a span of 11 bases. Sequencing used immunoSEQ multiplex PCR; TCRdb keeps in-frame clones, though not all of them. This table has around 300,000 clones, about 86% appearing once. Documented treatment: over 15 received Ad26.COV2.S at low or high dose, single or two shots; 5 received placebo; per-sample allocation not given. Day 63 after the first injection of vaccine or placebo was the sampling time. SARS-CoV-2 spike from the Wuhan strain was encoded by the vaccine, an Ad26 vector.

This chain uses TRBV18 with TRBJ1-1; possible D gene TRBD1, 5 bases. The sample here was peripheral blood, taken in a trial of Ad26.COV2.S vaccine versus placebo. This clonotype was sampled from a person between 18 and 60 years old who received the Ad26.COV2.S COVID-19 vaccine or a placebo. CDR3 sequence reads: CASSPQGTKTEAFF. The CDR3 nucleotides read TGTGCCAGCTCACCACAAGGGACGAAGACTGAAGCTTTCTTT.